The 24 T cell receptor beta chains presented below share a single source sample, sequenced in a study of T cells in Graves' hyperthyroidism and ophthalmopathy. Amplification targeted TCR beta CDR3 regions from RNA transcripts. The HTBI set primed first-round TCR CDR3 RT-PCR. Each CDR3 protein gets one entry after TCRdb re-called the multiplex PCR reads with MiXCR. Among around 300,000 distinct CDR3 sequences, approximately 14% were seen once, and the ten largest hold 34%. Specimen: blood. These receptors came from a woman aged 40 to 50 with Graves' ophthalmopathy.

This clonotype was detected a few times. CDR3 coding DNA: TGCGCCAGCAGCTCCGAAGCGAGCACAGATACGCAGTATTTT. Amino acids: CASSSEASTDTQYF. The chain is built from TRBV5-1 and TRBJ2-3; no firm D call. The length of the CDR3 is 14 residues. V lost 3 bases, J lost 0 bases, and 8 bases lay in between. In germline, CDR1 is SGHRS, CDR2 YFSETQ.

The gene calls are TRBV10-1 and TRBJ2-2; tentative D call: TRBD1 (5 bases). V was trimmed by 2 bases and J by 5 bases, leaving 9 bases between them. CDR3 length: 14 amino acids. In germline, CDR1 is WNHNN, CDR2 SYGVQD (reference sequence). The DNA of the CDR3 is TGCGCCAGCAGTGAGGCAGGGTGGACCGGGGAGCTGTTTTTT. It encodes CASSEAGWTGELFF.

Ten or more counts support this clonotype. This chain uses TRBV11-2 with TRBJ2-7; no clear D gene. V was pared by 2 bases and J by 0 bases, with 11 bases between. Germline V gene sequence: CDR1 SGHAT, CDR2 FQNNGV. The CDR3 consists of 15 residues. This CDR3 is CASSLWQASSYEQYF. CDR3 nucleotide sequence: TGTGCCAGCAGCTTATGGCAGGCGAGCTCCTACGAGCAGTACTTC.

The sample holds many counts of this clonotype. The J gene is TRBJ1-2, the V gene TRBV7-2; TRBD1 matches at 10 bases. Germline assignment: CDR1 SGHTA and CDR2 FQGNSA. Germline trimming cut 6 bases from V and 10 bases from J; bases unmatched to any gene: 11. CDR3 length: 14 residues. In DNA form, the CDR3 reads TGTGCCAGCAGTTCAGATGGACAGGGGGTCTCCTACACCTTC. Translating gives CASSSDGQGVSYTF.

This clonotype was observed a few times. The V call is TRBV5-1, the J call TRBJ2-5; the D gene is possibly TRBD1 (6 bases). The CDR3 has 16 residues. V lost 4 bases to trimming and J lost 2 bases, with 18 bases between them. Germline V gene data show CDR1 as SGHRS and CDR2 as YFSETQ. DNA of the CDR3: TGCGCCAGCAGCCCGGCGACAGGTGGGATACAAGAGACCCAGTACTTC. Residues: CASSPATGGIQETQYF.

The sample holds many counts of this clonotype. This chain links TRBV27 with TRBJ2-1; the D call may be TRBD1 or TRBD2 (5 bases each). The V gene lost 3 bases and the J gene lost 5 bases, with 11 bases spanning the gap. The CDR3 length is 14 residues. CDR1 and CDR2 (germline): MNHEY, SMNVEV (reference sequence). CDR3: CASSLRDEHNEQFF. The DNA for the CDR3 is TGTGCCAGCAGTTTGAGGGACGAGCACAATGAGCAGTTCTTC.

This clonotype has more than one count but fewer than ten. The chain is built from TRBV20-1 and TRBJ1-5; 7 nucleotides align to TRBD1. Losses at the gene ends were 6 bases for V and 6 bases for J; bases not matched to a gene: 8. CDR3 length: 13 residues. The V gene's germline CDR1 is DFQATT and CDR2 SNEGSKA (reference sequence). CDR3 in DNA: TGCAGTGCAACTACAGGGGTGTCTCAGCCCCAGCATTTT. Amino acids: CSATTGVSQPQHF.

In this sample, this clonotype turned up many times. V is TRBV6-4 and J is TRBJ2-2, with TRBD2 as a possible D gene (6 bases). This CDR3 spans 17 amino acids. V lost 5 bases and J lost 2, with 18 bases in between. Germline-derived CDR1 and CDR2 are MRHNA and SNTAGT. The CDR3 nucleotides are TGTGCCAGCAGTTTCAAAGGTAGCGGAGTCAACACCGGGGAGCTGTTTTTT. Its translation is CASSFKGSGVNTGELFF.

This clonotype was recorded a few times. The rearrangement uses TRBV28 and TRBJ2-5, with D hard to call. This CDR3 is built from 12 residues. The germline V gene has CDR1 MDHEN and CDR2 SYDVKM. V gave up 7 bases and J gave up 1 base, with 7 bases separating them. The CDR3 nucleotides are TGTGCCAGCAACGGGTTCCAAGAGACCCAGTACTTC. It specifies CASNGFQETQYF.

This clonotype was counted many times. The rearrangement joins TRBV6-1 to TRBJ1-5; 9 bases align to TRBD1. V gave up 6 bases and J gave up 2 bases; unmatched junction bases: 8. Germline V gene lookup returns CDR1 MNHNS and CDR2 SASEGT. The CDR3 runs to 16 residues. The CDR3, as DNA: TGTGCCAGCAGGCAACAGGGGGCCGGGGGCAATCAGCCCCAGCATTTT. Its translation: CASRQQGAGGNQPQHF.

This clonotype has a count of ten or more. This chain joins TRBV20-1 and TRBJ2-5; maybe TRBD2 (5 bases). This CDR3 has 16 amino acids. CDR1 and CDR2 (germline): DFQATT, SNEGSKA (reference sequence). V lost 4 bases to trimming and J lost 4 bases, with 22 bases between them. In DNA form, the CDR3 reads TGCAGTGCTACTCCCCTCGTGACGGCGGCGGGAGAGACCCAGTACTTC. This encodes CSATPLVTAAGETQYF.

This clonotype came up many times. This chain uses TRBV6-1 with TRBJ2-2, with 8 bases matching TRBD1. The germline V gene encodes CDR1 MNHNS and CDR2 SASEGT. This CDR3 is built from 14 residues. J was trimmed by 1 base and V by 7 bases; bases with no gene match: 2. The CDR3, as DNA: TGTGCCAGCACCGGGACAGGGAACACCGGGGAGCTGTTTTTT. This encodes CASTGTGNTGELFF.

This clonotype was counted ten times or more. The gene calls are TRBV27 and TRBJ1-5, with no clear D. There are 16 residues in the CDR3. Trimming cost V 2 bases and J 3 bases, with 14 bases left between them. Germline CDR1 reads MNHEY; CDR2 reads SMNVEV (reference sequence). CDR3: CASSLGGWQLNQPQHF. The CDR3 bases are TGTGCCAGCAGTTTAGGAGGTTGGCAGCTCAATCAGCCCCAGCATTTT.

This clonotype occurred many times. The J gene is TRBJ1-4, the V gene TRBV7-6; D is unresolved. This CDR3 spans 12 amino acids. CDR1 SGHVS and CDR2 FNYEAQ come from the germline V gene. V lost 3 bases and J lost 4, with 3 bases in between. CDR3 sequence (DNA): TGTGCCAGCAGCTTGATTAATGAAAAACTGTTTTTT. Its translation: CASSLINEKLFF.

This clonotype was counted between two and nine times. The chain recombines TRBV25-1 with TRBJ1-4; D perhaps matches TRBD1 (6 bases). Deletions cut 2 bases from V and 4 bases from J, with 8 bases between. Germline V CDR1 and CDR2: MGHDK, SYGVNS. The CDR3 sequence is 14 residues long. The CDR3 nucleotides are TGTGCCAGCAGTGAAAACAGGGTTAATGAAAAACTGTTTTTT. This sequence encodes CASSENRVNEKLFF. The full variable domain, with the rest looked up from reference TRBV25-1 and TRBJ1-4, is EADIYQTPRYLVIGTGKKITLECSQTMGHDKMYWYQQDPGMELHLIHYSYGVNSTEKGDLSSESTVSRIRTEHFPLTLESARPSHTSQYLCASSENRVNEKLFFGSGTQLSVL.

To note about this clonotype: Mismatch with germline at one junction end may stem from a read error. The gene calls are TRBV29-1 and TRBJ1-1; D ambiguous. Per germline, CDR1 SQVTM and CDR2 ANQGSEA. The CDR3 spans 12 residues. The CDR3 loop reads CSVEKGSTEASF. The CDR3 DNA reads TGCAGCGTTGAGAAAGGGAGCACTGAAGCTTCCTTT.

There are many counts of this clonotype. V is TRBV7-2 and J is TRBJ1-4; 8 bases are shared with TRBD1. The CDR3 is 14 amino acids. Trimming cost V 5 bases and J 7 bases; bases outside gene matches: 6. The germline gives CDR1 SGHTA, CDR2 FQGNSA. Here the CDR3 DNA reads TGTGCCAGCAGCCCCCAAGGACAGGGTGAAAAACTGTTTTTT. Encoded protein: CASSPQGQGEKLFF.

At least ten counts were recorded for this clonotype. This rearrangement joins TRBV13 to TRBJ1-4; 9 positions agree with TRBD1. Looked up from germline, CDR1 is PRHDT and CDR2 is FYEKMQ (reference sequence). The length of the CDR3 is 15 residues. J lost 5 bases, V lost 5 bases, and 6 bases had no gene match. The CDR3 bases are TGTGCCAGCAGCCCGCCGGGACAGGGAAATGAAAAACTGTTTTTT. It codes for CASSPPGQGNEKLFF.

To note about this clonotype: A read error may explain this, as a much larger clone is one base away. J is TRBJ1-2 and V is TRBV20-1; maybe TRBD1 (5 bases). From germline, CDR1 is DFQATT and CDR2 SNEGSKA (reference sequence). There are 13 residues in the CDR3. The DNA for the CDR3 is TGCATTGCGAGGGACGGGCGGGGCTATGGCTACACCTTC. Translating gives CIARDGRGYGYTF.

As regards this clonotype: A much more abundant neighbour one base away suggests this may be a read error. V is TRBV7-2 and J is TRBJ2-1; TRBD2 might be the D (5 bases). Germline V gene lookup returns CDR1 SGHTA and CDR2 FQGNSA. Trimming removed 4 bases at V and 1 base at J, with 11 bases between. The CDR3 loop spans 15 amino acids. The CDR3 here is CASSSSRGSYNEQFF. The DNA for the CDR3 is TGTGCCAGCAGCTCTTCCCGGGGATCCTACAATGAGCAGTTCTTC. Looking up the rest from reference TRBV7-2 and TRBJ2-1 gives the full variable domain: GAGVSQSPSNKVTEKGKDVELRCDPISGHTALYWYRQSLGQGLEFLIYFQGNSAPDKSGLPSDRFSAERTGGSVSTLTIQRTQQEDSAVYLCASSSSRGSYNEQFFGPGTRLTVL.

This clonotype was recorded at least ten times. V usage is TRBV10-3 and J usage is TRBJ2-2; maybe TRBD1 (5 bases). Germline V gives CDR1 ENHRY, CDR2 SYGVKD. The CDR3 is made up of 16 amino acids. V dropped 0 bases and J dropped 0 bases, with 8 bases sitting between them. The CDR3 reads CAISESQGTNTGELFF. The CDR3 nucleotides are TGTGCCATCAGTGAGTCCCAGGGCACGAACACCGGGGAGCTGTTTTTT.

V and J are TRBV11-2 and TRBJ2-6; 11 bases fit TRBD1. The V segment lost 4 bases and the J segment 3 bases; nucleotides outside the gene matches: 11. The CDR3 is 19 residues long. The germline gives CDR1 SGHAT, CDR2 FQNNGV. CDR3 in amino acids: CASSYGQGAAIYGANVLTF. The DNA for the CDR3 is TGTGCCAGCAGCTATGGACAGGGGGCGGCAATATATGGGGCCAACGTCCTGACTTTC.

The J gene is TRBJ1-1, the V gene TRBV5-5; D ambiguous. The CDR3 spans 13 residues. CDR1 is SGHKS and CDR2 is YYEKEE in the germline V gene (reference sequence). Between the trimmed V and J ends, which lost 5 bases and 1 base, there was a span of 9 bases. CDR3 residues: CASRKEPNTEAFF. DNA for the CDR3: TGTGCCAGCAGGAAGGAGCCGAACACTGAAGCTTTCTTT.

CDR3 DNA: TGTGCCAGCAGTTTCGGCCAGGGGGACGGGGGCTACACCTTC. Its protein product is CASSFGQGDGGYTF. The genes are TRBV12-3 or TRBV12-4 and TRBJ1-2; 7 bases map to TRBD1. V lost 3 bases, J lost 8 bases, and 9 bases stayed unmatched. CDR3 size: 14 residues.